This T cell receptor beta chain emerged from a study of vaccination and CD4 T cells after COVID-19. For the study at large: After vaccination, three convalescent patients were sampled at day 14 and at days 161 to 241.

The V and J ends lost 0 bases and 4 bases respectively, with 14 bases between them. CDR1 and CDR2 (germline): LNHNV, YYDKDF (reference sequence). The CDR3 runs 16 residues. The study's findings and limits: Relatively few convalescent patients were studied; early post-infection timepoints were not included.

As regards this clonotype: What it binds is not known.

Indicated time point: late sampling 161 to 241 days after vaccination in three convalescent patients. TCRdb reprocessed the PCR reads with MiXCR, giving one entry per CDR3 protein. The profile shows tens of thousands of distinct CDR3 sequences, approximately 53% of them singletons. Source: CD4+ T cells from blood, taken about 7 months after SARS-CoV-2 vaccination. This clonotype originated in a human donor who had recovered from COVID-19. The V and J genes are TRBV15 and TRBJ2-3, with a tentative D call TRBD2 (6 bases). The CDR3 sequence: CATSRERGRPPDTQYF. The CDR3 DNA reads TGTGCCACCAGCAGAGAACGGGGGAGGCCCCCAGATACGCAGTATTTT.